This TCR beta chain was captured by sequencing in a study of blood T cells in healthy people across ages. This clonotype has a count of ten or more. Its antigen remains unknown. The use of a sample-barcoded 5' primer and a J-beta primer mix characterized a second PCR of roughly 6 to 11 cycles. Unique molecular identifiers of 12 random nucleotides labeled each cDNA. TCRdb ran MiXCR on the 5' RACE reads and lists one entry per CDR3 protein. In the table there are about 930,000 distinct CDR3 sequences, 25% to 35% of which are singletons. Study observations and caveats: Naive T cell percentage by flow cytometry tracked strongly with beta diversity.

Each of the donors had roughly 9.7 milliliters of peripheral blood drawn into EDTA-treated Vacutainer tubes. V was clipped by 1 base and J by 6 bases; unmatched bases: 12. CDR1 and CDR2 (germline): SGHTA, FQGTGA. The CDR3 is 17 amino acids. The same sample was also used in a study of T cells of mothers and their children. That work adds: The shaping of TCR recombination output by thymic selection is similar in related and unrelated pairs.

The rearrangement links TRBV7-3 to TRBJ2-1; 7 bases are a match to TRBD1. The specimen was blood. The clonotype was recovered from a woman in her thirties or forties in good health. The CDR3, as DNA: TGTGCCAGCAGCTTAAGGGCGACAGGGTTAGGGTTCAATGAGCAGTTCTTC. This translates into CASSLRATGLGFNEQFF. Full variable domain (remainder filled in from reference TRBV7-3 and TRBJ2-1): GAGVSQTPSNKVTEKGKYVELRCDPISGHTALYWYRQSLGQGPEFLIYFQGTGAADDSGLPNDRFFAVRPEGSVSTLKIQRTERGDSAVYLCASSLRATGLGFNEQFFGPGTRLTVL.